The 8 T cell receptor beta chains below come from one sample, sequenced in a study of blood T cell repertoires in COVID-19. Clones were read by immunoSEQ multiplex PCR, and TCRdb kept only the in-frame ones, dropping some. Of hundreds of thousands of clones detected, 87% appear once; the ten largest clones hold about 5.5%. The specimen was PBMCs or T cells enriched from blood (not recorded which). The receptors were sampled from a woman aged 40 to 55 who had recovered from COVID-19.

J is TRBJ1-1 and V is TRBV10-3; TRBD1 is a possible D gene (6 bases). Germline assignment: CDR1 ENHRY and CDR2 SYGVKD. The length of the CDR3 is 13 residues. V gave up 6 bases and J gave up 4 bases, with 12 bases separating them. Here the CDR3 DNA reads TGTGCCATCAGCATACAGGGAAGCACTGAAGCTTTCTTT. Translating gives CAISIQGSTEAFF.

The chain uses TRBV19 and TRBJ2-1; TRBD2 aligns across 14 bases. Germline-derived CDR1 and CDR2 are LNHDA and SQIVND (reference sequence). V trimming: 3 bases; J trimming: 2 bases; junction bases outside the gene matches: 6. This CDR3 has 18 residues. CDR3 residues: CASSIGTSGSSTYNEQFF. The CDR3 DNA sequence: TGTGCCAGTAGTATCGGGACTAGCGGGAGCAGCACCTACAATGAGCAGTTCTTC.

The V call is TRBV5-1, the J call TRBJ2-5; 12 nucleotides match TRBD1. Germline CDR1 is SGHRS and CDR2 is YFSETQ. The CDR3 is 15 amino acids. V shed 4 bases and J 1 base; nucleotides not matched to a gene: 2. Here the CDR3 reads CASSRDRGPQETQYF. CDR3 DNA: TGCGCCAGCAGCCGGGACAGGGGGCCCCAAGAGACCCAGTACTTC.

This chain connects TRBV24-1 to TRBJ2-7; 8 nucleotides match TRBD1. Germline V gives CDR1 KGHDR, CDR2 SFDVKD. J lost 7 bases, V lost 3 bases, and 4 bases had no gene match. This CDR3 is built from 13 residues. The CDR3 loop is CATSDGTGLEQYF. For the CDR3, the DNA is TGTGCCACCAGTGATGGGACAGGCCTAGAGCAGTACTTC.

The chain has TRBV7-8 and TRBJ2-7; possible D gene TRBD1, 6 bases. This CDR3 contains 13 residues. Trimming stripped 5 bases from V and 1 base from J, with 9 bases between. Germline loops: CDR1 SGHVS, CDR2 FQNEAQ. CDR3 residues: CASSRDRSYEQYF. In DNA, the CDR3 is TGTGCCAGCAGCCGAGACAGGTCCTACGAGCAGTACTTC.

The gene calls are TRBV6-4 and TRBJ2-1; D might be TRBD2 (5 bases). Germline V gene lookup returns CDR1 MRHNA and CDR2 SNTAGT. V gave up 3 bases and J gave up 6 bases, with 12 bases separating them. This CDR3 has 14 residues. The CDR3 reads CASSDGRVGNEQFF. Here the CDR3 DNA reads TGTGCCAGCAGTGATGGGCGGGTAGGCAATGAGCAGTTCTTC.

This chain joins TRBV29-1 and TRBJ2-7; a possible D gene is TRBD1 (5 bases). The CDR3 contains 13 residues. The V end lost 7 bases, the J end lost 6 bases, and 19 bases lay between the germline ends. CDR1 SQVTM and CDR2 ANQGSEA come from the germline V gene. CDR3 in amino acids: CSAAQGASFEQYF. CDR3 sequence (DNA): TGCAGCGCCGCGCAGGGTGCGAGTTTCGAGCAGTACTTC.

V and J are TRBV11-2 and TRBJ2-1; 7 bases line up with TRBD2. From germline, CDR1 is SGHAT and CDR2 FQNNGV. J lost 9 bases, V lost 3 bases, and 11 bases had no gene match. The CDR3 length is 15 residues. The CDR3 nucleotides are TGTGCCAGCAGCTTCCAGACTAGCATTGGGAGTGAGCAGTTCTTC. Its protein product is CASSFQTSIGSEQFF.